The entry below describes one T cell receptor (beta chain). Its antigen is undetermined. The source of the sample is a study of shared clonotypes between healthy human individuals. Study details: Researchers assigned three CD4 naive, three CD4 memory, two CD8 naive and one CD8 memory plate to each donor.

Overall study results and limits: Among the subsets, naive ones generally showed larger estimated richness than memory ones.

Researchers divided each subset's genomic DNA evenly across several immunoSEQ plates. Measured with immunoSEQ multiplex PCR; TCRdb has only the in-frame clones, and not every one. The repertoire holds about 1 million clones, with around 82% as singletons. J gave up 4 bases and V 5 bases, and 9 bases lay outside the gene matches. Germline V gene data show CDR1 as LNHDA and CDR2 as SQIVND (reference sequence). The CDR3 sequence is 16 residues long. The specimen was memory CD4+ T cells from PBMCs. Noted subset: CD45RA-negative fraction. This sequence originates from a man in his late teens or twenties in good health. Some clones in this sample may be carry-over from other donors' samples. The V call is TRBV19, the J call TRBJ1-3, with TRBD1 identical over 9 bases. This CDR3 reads CASSAYGTGSGNTIYF. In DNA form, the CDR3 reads TGTGCCAGTAGTGCCTACGGGACAGGGAGCGGAAACACCATATATTTT.